A single sample gave rise to the 24 T cell receptor beta chains below, sequenced in a study of control samples from healthy donors and cancer patients. Here immunoSEQ multiplex PCR was the method, and the copy in TCRdb shows in-frame clones only, minus some. The data contain 4,500 to 6,500 clones, roughly 86% of them singletons. The specimen sequenced was formalin-fixed, paraffin-embedded tissue. The receptor source for this set is a female donor with lung cancer.

The count of this clone is one. V gene TRBV5-1 combines with J gene TRBJ2-5; D possibly corresponds to TRBD1 (5 bases). Per germline, CDR1 SGHRS and CDR2 YFSETQ. CDR3 size: 16 residues. V gave up 0 bases and J gave up 5 bases, with 17 bases separating them. CDR3 loop: CASSLVVVGHRETQYF. CDR3 bases: TGCGCCAGCAGCTTGGTCGTGGTGGGGCATCGGGAGACCCAGTACTTC.

This clone occurred once. The chain carries TRBV28 and TRBJ1-4; D is undetermined. The CDR3 runs to 15 residues. Per the germline V gene, CDR1 is MDHEN and CDR2 is SYDVKM. Trimming took 6 bases from V and 4 from J, leaving 15 bases between them. CDR3 DNA: TGTGCCAGCAGCTCGTATCATGGATTTAATGAAAAACTGTTTTTT. Protein: CASSSYHGFNEKLFF.

The chain employs TRBV10-1 and TRBJ2-2, with 11 bases lining up with TRBD2. In germline, CDR1 is WNHNN, CDR2 SYGVQD (reference sequence). This CDR3 is 20 amino acids long. V lost 4 bases and J lost 0; bases outside the gene matches: 13. The CDR3 nucleotides read TGCGCCAGCAGTGGCACCTGGACTAGCGGGCCTGCCCCGAACACCGGGGAGCTGTTTTTT. This sequence encodes CASSGTWTSGPAPNTGELFF.

The table lists this clone with a few counts. The chain employs TRBV10-2 and TRBJ1-1, with TRBD1 matching over 9 bases. V shed 10 bases and J 3 bases; nucleotides not matched to a gene: 3. The CDR3 totals 12 residues. Germline-derived CDR1 and CDR2 are WSHSY and SAAADI. The CDR3 bases are TGCGCCACCCGGACAGGGGACACTGAAGCTTTCTTT. Amino acid sequence: CATRTGDTEAFF.

The chain is built from TRBV7-9 and TRBJ1-1; D is unclear. The germline gives CDR1 SEHNR, CDR2 FQNEAQ (reference sequence). V shed 5 bases and J shed 0 bases, with 4 bases lying between them. CDR3 length: 12 amino acids. The CDR3 is CASSKMNTEAFF. CDR3 coding DNA: TGTGCCAGCAGCAAAATGAACACTGAAGCTTTCTTT.

V and J are TRBV6-2 or TRBV6-3 and TRBJ1-5; 7 bases map to TRBD1. The V gene end was trimmed by 0 bases and the J gene end by 5 bases; junction bases not matched to a gene: 4. CDR3 length: 15 residues. In germline, CDR1 is MNHEY, CDR2 SVGEGT. The CDR3 loop is CASSYSSTGDQPQHF. CDR3 sequence (DNA): TGTGCCAGCAGTTACTCGAGTACAGGGGATCAGCCCCAGCATTTT.

This clone has only a few counts. The V gene is TRBV19, the J gene TRBJ1-1, with 8 bases matching TRBD1. The V and J ends lost 7 bases and 12 bases, in that order; junction bases with no gene match: 13. Germline loops: CDR1 LNHDA, CDR2 SQIVND (reference sequence). The length of the CDR3 is 13 residues. In DNA form, the CDR3 reads TGTGCCAGTACTAATACGGACAGGGTGGCGACTTTCTTT. Translation gives CASTNTDRVATFF.

This clone was detected a few times. This chain uses TRBV6-5 with TRBJ2-1, with a tentative D call TRBD1 (5 bases). The V end was cut by 7 bases, the J end by 6 bases, with 16 bases between. The CDR3 is 14 residues long. The germline gives CDR1 MNHEY, CDR2 SVGAGI. The CDR3, as DNA: TGTGCCAGCACCCCCTCAGGGAATCGCAATGAGCAGTTCTTC. Its protein product is CASTPSGNRNEQFF.

This chain joins TRBV4-1 and TRBJ2-1; D is ambiguous. Trimming pared 8 bases from V and 0 bases from J, leaving 14 bases between. The CDR3 is made up of 15 amino acids. The germline V gene has CDR1 MGHRA and CDR2 YSYEKL. The CDR3 loop reads CASPSVGSSYNEQFF. The CDR3 nucleotides read TGCGCCAGCCCATCAGTGGGAAGCTCCTACAATGAGCAGTTCTTC.

The rearrangement joins TRBV2 to TRBJ2-1, with D unclear. The CDR3 sequence is 13 residues long. Germline assignment: CDR1 SNHLY and CDR2 FYNNEI. V gave up 7 bases and J gave up 6 bases, with 13 bases separating them. The CDR3 protein is CASTSRSGNEQFF. In DNA, the CDR3 is TGTGCCAGCACCTCCAGATCGGGCAATGAGCAGTTCTTC.

This clone showed up just a few times. The chain employs TRBV29-1 and TRBJ2-7; 7 bases align to TRBD2. V was pared by 6 bases and J by 2 bases, with 1 base of the junction left unmatched. The V gene's germline CDR1 is SQVTM and CDR2 ANQGSEA. CDR3 length equals 11 residues. This chain's CDR3 is CSVGTTYEQYF. CDR3 sequence (DNA): TGCAGCGTGGGGACTACCTACGAGCAGTACTTC.

The V gene is TRBV19, the J gene TRBJ1-1, with D maybe TRBD1 (5 bases). Germline lookup yields CDR1 LNHDA and CDR2 SQIVND (reference sequence). V lost 11 bases, J lost 0 bases, and 19 bases lay in between. The CDR3 is 15 residues long. CDR3 region: CASHLDSALNTEAFF. CDR3 nucleotides: TGTGCCTCCCACCTTGACAGCGCATTGAACACTGAAGCTTTCTTT.

The chain combines TRBV30 with TRBJ1-6; TRBD1 agrees at 10 bases. V shed 3 bases, J shed 0 bases, and the junction held 11 bases outside the gene matches. Per the germline V gene, CDR1 is GTSNPN and CDR2 is SVGIG (reference sequence). This CDR3 comprises 19 residues. The chain's CDR3 is CAWRKQPGQGSSYNSPLHF. The CDR3, as DNA: TGTGCCTGGAGAAAACAACCGGGACAGGGGAGCTCCTATAATTCACCCCTCCACTTT.

The genes are TRBV19 and TRBJ2-5; 8 positions agree with TRBD1. V trimming: 6 bases; J trimming: 4 bases; junction bases outside the gene matches: 10. Germline lookup yields CDR1 LNHDA and CDR2 SQIVND (reference sequence). This CDR3 has 15 residues. The CDR3 nucleotides are TGTGCCAGTAGCCTATGGGCAGGGGGCATAGAGACCCAGTACTTC. Encoded protein: CASSLWAGGIETQYF.

The chain joins TRBV21-1 to TRBJ2-1. TRBV21-1 is termed a pseudogene. The CDR3 contains 12 residues. In nucleotides, the CDR3 is TGTGCCAGCAGCGCAAGGGGGGTTGAGCAGTTCTTC. It is translated as CASSARGVEQFF.

The rearrangement joins TRBV7-2 to TRBJ2-7; D is unresolved. The CDR3 extends over 13 amino acids. V was trimmed by 2 bases and J by 2 bases, leaving 7 bases between them. Germline lookup yields CDR1 SGHTA and CDR2 FQGNSA. CDR3 bases: TGTGCCAGCAGCTTACGAGCGACCTACGAGCAGTACTTC. It specifies CASSLRATYEQYF.

The chain is built from TRBV29-1 and TRBJ2-5, with D unclear. The ends were cut back, 3 bases at V and 1 base at J, with 6 bases in the middle. This CDR3 has 12 residues. CDR1 is SQVTM, CDR2 ANQGSEA, per germline. This CDR3 is CSVEWVQETQYF. The CDR3 region has the DNA TGCAGCGTTGAGTGGGTCCAAGAGACCCAGTACTTC. Full variable domain (outside the CDR3, taken from reference TRBV29-1 and TRBJ2-5): SAVISQKPSRDICQRGTSLTIQCQVDSQVTMMFWYRQQPGQSLTLIATANQGSEATYESGFVIDKFPISRPNLTFSTLTVSNMSPEDSSIYLCSVEWVQETQYFGPGTRLLVL.

The rearrangement uses TRBV6-5 and TRBJ1-2; TRBD1 matches at 8 bases. With 8 bases clipped from V and 2 bases from J, the junction kept 4 bases outside the gene matches. Germline CDR1 MNHEY, CDR2 SVGAGI. CDR3 length: 13 residues. This chain's CDR3 is CASHRDRNYGYTF. DNA for the CDR3: TGTGCCAGCCACCGGGACAGGAACTATGGCTACACCTTC.

The chain combines TRBV6-2 or TRBV6-3 with TRBJ2-1, with 8 bases identical to TRBD2. Germline V gene sequence: CDR1 MNHEY, CDR2 SVGEGT. This CDR3 comprises 14 residues. V lost 2 bases to trimming and J lost 6 bases; unmatched junction nucleotides: 3. CDR3 in amino acids: CASSYQREFNEQFF. CDR3 in DNA: TGTGCCAGCAGTTACCAGCGGGAGTTCAATGAGCAGTTCTTC.

The chain employs TRBV24-1 and TRBJ1-4; 9 bases map to TRBD1. Trimming took 1 base from V and 4 from J; bases not matched to a gene: 3. The CDR3 loop spans 16 amino acids. Germline lookup yields CDR1 KGHDR and CDR2 SFDVKD. The CDR3 bases are TGTGCCACCAGTGATTTAGGGGACAGGGATAATGAAAAACTGTTTTTT. Translated: CATSDLGDRDNEKLFF.

J is TRBJ1-4 and V is TRBV4-2; D gene ambiguous. Looked up from germline, CDR1 is LGHNA and CDR2 is YNFKEQ. Trimming stripped 1 base from V and 2 bases from J, with 11 bases between. The CDR3 sequence is 16 residues long. The CDR3 here is CASSQGAGFTNEKLFF. The CDR3 DNA reads TGTGCCAGCAGCCAAGGGGCTGGGTTTACTAATGAAAAACTGTTTTTT.

In nucleotides, the CDR3 is TGTGCCAGCAGCTTAGATGTGGGAGCCGATGAGCAGTTCTTC. Residues: CASSLDVGADEQFF. The chain couples TRBV7-2 to TRBJ2-1; possible D gene TRBD2, 5 bases. CDR1 and CDR2 (germline): SGHTA, FQGNSA. The V end lost 1 base, the J end lost 8 bases, and 12 bases lay between the germline ends. This CDR3 has 14 amino acids.

The J gene is TRBJ1-4, the V gene TRBV28; D is undetermined. Per the germline V gene, CDR1 is MDHEN and CDR2 is SYDVKM. The CDR3 spans 12 residues. Trimming left V 2 bases short and J 10 bases short, with 8 bases between. CDR3 amino acids: CASSLPKGKLFF. As DNA, the CDR3 is TGTGCCAGCAGTTTACCGAAGGGAAAACTGTTTTTT.

This chain connects TRBV7-6 to TRBJ2-2; 13 bases are a match to TRBD2. This CDR3 contains 16 residues. V gave up 5 bases and J gave up 6 bases; unmatched junction bases: 6. The germline V gene has CDR1 SGHVS and CDR2 FNYEAQ. The CDR3 sequence is CASSPGLAGAPGELFF. The CDR3 nucleotides are TGTGCCAGCAGCCCCGGACTAGCGGGAGCCCCCGGGGAGCTGTTTTTT.